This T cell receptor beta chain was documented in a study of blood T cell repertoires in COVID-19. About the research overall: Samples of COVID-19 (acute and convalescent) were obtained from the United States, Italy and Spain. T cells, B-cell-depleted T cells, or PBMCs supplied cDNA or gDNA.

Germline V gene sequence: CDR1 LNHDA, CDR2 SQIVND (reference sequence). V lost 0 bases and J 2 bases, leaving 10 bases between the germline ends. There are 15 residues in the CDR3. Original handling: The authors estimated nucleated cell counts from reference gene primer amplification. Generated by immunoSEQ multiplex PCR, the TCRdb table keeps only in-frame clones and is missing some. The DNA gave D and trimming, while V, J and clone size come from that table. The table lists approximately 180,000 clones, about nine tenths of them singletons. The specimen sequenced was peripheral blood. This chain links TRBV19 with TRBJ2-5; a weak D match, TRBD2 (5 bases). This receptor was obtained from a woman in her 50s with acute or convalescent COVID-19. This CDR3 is CASSIDLGEQETQYF. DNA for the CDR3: TGTGCCAGTAGTATAGATCTCGGGGAACAAGAGACCCAGTACTTC.